One sample yielded the 25 T cell receptor beta chains listed below, sequenced in a study of cytomegalovirus exposure and HLA in healthy donors. Using immunoSEQ multiplex PCR, the repertoire was profiled, and TCRdb retains in-frame clones only, with some absent. The table has some 200,000 clones, about 80% seen once. Sample: PBMCs. The receptors stem from a woman in her late teens or twenties in good health and CMV-seropositive.

The rearrangement uses TRBV4-3 and TRBJ2-7; no clear D. The CDR3 contains 16 residues. Per the germline V gene, CDR1 is LGHNA and CDR2 is YSLEER. Trimming pared 2 bases from V and 6 bases from J, leaving 20 bases between. The CDR3, as DNA: TGCGCCAGCAGCCAATTCAATGGCCAGCGTACGGGCGAGCAGTACTTC. Amino acid sequence: CASSQFNGQRTGEQYF.

This clone was recorded once. This specimen includes other DNA sequences encoding the same CDR3. The genes are TRBV5-6 and TRBJ2-2; 11 bases align to TRBD2. Unmatched junction bases numbered 2, after V lost 2 bases and J lost 2 bases. CDR1 is SGHDT, CDR2 YYEEEE, per germline. The CDR3 length is 16 residues. In DNA, the CDR3 is TGTGCCAGCAGCTTAACTAGCGGGGGAAACACCGGGGAGCTGTTTTTT. It translates to CASSLTSGGNTGELFF.

The chain combines TRBV19 with TRBJ2-7; D not resolved. The ends were cut back, 8 bases at V and 2 bases at J, with 10 bases in the middle. The CDR3 runs 12 residues. Germline V gene data show CDR1 as LNHDA and CDR2 as SQIVND (reference sequence). This CDR3 is CASSSPPYEQYF. The CDR3, as DNA: TGTGCCAGTTCCAGTCCCCCCTACGAGCAGTACTTC.

J is TRBJ1-3 and V is TRBV6-5; maybe TRBD1 (6 bases). The germline V gene encodes CDR1 MNHEY and CDR2 SVGAGI. Trimming stripped 10 bases from V and 0 bases from J, with 10 bases between. This CDR3 is 13 amino acids long. This CDR3 reads CATCRGSGNTIYF. The CDR3 DNA is TGTGCCACCTGCAGGGGCTCTGGAAACACCATATATTTT.

This sequence joins TRBV10-3 and TRBJ2-1; a possible D gene is TRBD1 (5 bases). The ends were cut back, 9 bases at V and 9 bases at J, with 12 bases in the middle. The germline V gene encodes CDR1 ENHRY and CDR2 SYGVKD. The CDR3 is 11 amino acids. CDR3 region: CAIGAGLEQFF. CDR3 bases: TGTGCCATTGGGGCAGGGCTTGAGCAGTTCTTC.

In this sample, this clone turned up a few times. J is TRBJ1-2 and V is TRBV5-1; 7 bases are shared with TRBD1. CDR3 length: 15 amino acids. Germline V gives CDR1 SGHRS, CDR2 YFSETQ. With V trimmed by 2 bases and J by 3 bases, 7 bases remained unmatched. The DNA of the CDR3 is TGCGCCAGCAGCTTCGGGGACAGATCGGACTATGGCTACACCTTC. This encodes CASSFGDRSDYGYTF.

The chain joins TRBV5-6 to TRBJ2-1; D is perhaps TRBD1 (6 bases). Germline V gene lookup returns CDR1 SGHDT and CDR2 YYEEEE. The CDR3 has 14 amino acids. Trimming shortened V by 1 base and J by 7 bases, and 12 bases separated the two germline ends. CDR3 loop: CASSLRQGWNEQFF. CDR3 coding DNA: TGTGCCAGCAGCTTGAGGCAGGGGTGGAATGAGCAGTTCTTC. The full variable domain, in which reference TRBV5-6 and TRBJ2-1 provide the parts outside the CDR3, is DAGVTQSPTHLIKTRGQQVTLRCSPKSGHDTVSWYQQALGQGPQFIFQYYEEEERQRGNFPDRFSGHQFPNYSSELNVNALLLGDSALYLCASSLRQGWNEQFFGPGTRLTVL.

The genes are TRBV4-1 and TRBJ1-3; D possibly corresponds to TRBD1 (6 bases). V lost 0 bases to trimming and J lost 3 bases, with 15 bases between them. The length of the CDR3 is 17 residues. The V gene's germline CDR1 is MGHRA and CDR2 YSYEKL. The CDR3 here is CASSQDNRDLGGNTIYF. CDR3 in DNA: TGCGCCAGCAGCCAAGACAACAGGGATCTGGGTGGAAACACCATATATTTT.

The sample holds a few counts of this clone. The chain recombines TRBV6-5 with TRBJ1-2, with 9 positions matching TRBD1. CDR3 length equals 15 residues. Germline trimming cut 6 bases from V and 4 bases from J; bases unmatched to any gene: 9. The germline V gene has CDR1 MNHEY and CDR2 SVGAGI. The CDR3 DNA follows: TGTGCCAGCAGCCGAACAGGGGGCAGTATCTATGGCTACACCTTC. This gives the protein CASSRTGGSIYGYTF.

As regards this clone: Other DNA sequences in the sample encode the same CDR3. The V call is TRBV29-1, the J call TRBJ2-3; no firm D call. The V end was cut by 3 bases, the J end by 6 bases, with 7 bases between. From germline, CDR1 is SQVTM and CDR2 ANQGSEA. CDR3 length: 11 residues. The CDR3: CSVDVSDTQYF. The DNA for the CDR3 is TGCAGCGTTGACGTTAGCGATACGCAGTATTTT.

The chain employs TRBV5-4 and TRBJ1-5; D may be TRBD1 (5 bases). CDR1 and CDR2 from the germline V gene are SGHNT and YYREEE (reference sequence). The CDR3 sequence is 15 residues long. V was trimmed by 1 base and J by 2 bases, leaving 10 bases between them. CDR3 in DNA: TGTGCCAGCAGCTTGCAGGGTACTGGCAATCAGCCCCAGCATTTT. It is translated as CASSLQGTGNQPQHF.

J is TRBJ2-4 and V is TRBV19; perhaps TRBD2 as D (7 bases). Germline V gene data show CDR1 as LNHDA and CDR2 as SQIVND (reference sequence). There are 16 residues in the CDR3. The V and J ends lost 1 base and 0 bases respectively, with 10 bases between them. In nucleotides, the CDR3 is TGTGCCAGTAGTATAGGGGAGGGGGTAGCCAAAAACATTCAGTACTTC. Translating gives CASSIGEGVAKNIQYF.

The chain uses TRBV27 and TRBJ1-2; 11 positions match TRBD1. The CDR3 contains 15 residues. The V and J ends lost 6 bases and 2 bases, in that order; junction bases with no gene match: 5. Looked up from germline, CDR1 is MNHEY and CDR2 is SMNVEV (reference sequence). As DNA, the CDR3 is TGTGCCAGCAGCCAGGGGACAGGGGGAAACTATGGCTACACCTTC. This translates into CASSQGTGGNYGYTF.

This chain links TRBV29-1 with TRBJ2-1; 7 positions agree with TRBD1. The CDR3 contains 12 residues. Germline assignment: CDR1 SQVTM and CDR2 ANQGSEA. V was pared by 7 bases and J by 7 bases, with 7 bases of the junction left unmatched. The CDR3 here is CSALTGMNEQFF. The CDR3 region has the DNA TGCAGCGCCCTGACAGGGATGAATGAGCAGTTCTTC.

The V and J genes are TRBV19 and TRBJ1-6; a weak D match, TRBD1 (5 bases). Trimming removed 5 bases at V and 2 bases at J, with 13 bases between. The CDR3 runs 16 residues. CDR1 is LNHDA, CDR2 SQIVND, per germline (reference sequence). This CDR3 is CASSRRGVTYNSPLHF. CDR3 sequence (DNA): TGTGCCAGTAGTCGGCGGGGGGTGACCTATAATTCACCCCTCCACTTT.

The chain couples TRBV7-8 to TRBJ2-1, with D unclear. Between the trimmed V and J ends, which lost 5 bases and 8 bases, there was a span of 7 bases. This CDR3 contains 11 residues. The germline V gene encodes CDR1 SGHVS and CDR2 FQNEAQ. The CDR3 region is CASSGLDEQFF. The CDR3 DNA follows: TGTGCCAGCAGCGGCCTTGATGAGCAGTTCTTC.

The J gene is TRBJ1-1, the V gene TRBV19; the D gene is possibly TRBD1 (5 bases). The CDR3 extends over 15 amino acids. CDR1 and CDR2 (germline): LNHDA, SQIVND (reference sequence). Trimming took 1 base from V and 4 from J, leaving 13 bases between them. The CDR3 loop is CASSIVLLGGTEAFF. CDR3 bases: TGTGCCAGTAGTATAGTTCTGTTGGGGGGCACTGAAGCTTTCTTT.

In DNA, the CDR3 is TGTGCCAGTAGCACAGGGGGAATGTTCCGCAATGAGCAGTTCTTC. This codes for CASSTGGMFRNEQFF. This chain uses TRBV19 with TRBJ2-1; TRBD1 matches 8 bases. CDR3 length: 15 residues. J gave up 6 bases and V 6 bases, and 10 bases lay outside the gene matches. Germline-derived CDR1 and CDR2 are LNHDA and SQIVND (reference sequence).

The gene calls are TRBV6-6 and TRBJ1-6; weak D call: TRBD1 (6 bases). Germline V lookup: CDR1 MNHNY, CDR2 SVGAGI (reference sequence). This CDR3 has 16 amino acids. Trimming left V 6 bases short and J 6 bases short, with 18 bases between. As DNA, the CDR3 is TGTGCCAGCAGCTACCAAAACAGGGCGGTTAATTCACCCCTCCACTTT. Translated, it gives CASSYQNRAVNSPLHF.

The chain employs TRBV6-5 and TRBJ2-2; a weak D match, TRBD2 (6 bases). Germline assignment: CDR1 MNHEY and CDR2 SVGAGI. The CDR3 runs to 16 residues. Trimming removed 4 bases from V and 1 base from J, with 13 bases in between. CDR3 loop: CASSSSGTQNTGELFF. CDR3 sequence (DNA): TGTGCCAGCAGTTCTTCCGGGACTCAGAACACCGGGGAGCTGTTTTTT.

This CDR3 is CASSDDGHSGNTIYF. CDR3 coding DNA: TGTGCCAGCAGTGATGATGGGCACTCTGGAAACACCATATATTTT. The chain recombines TRBV2 with TRBJ1-3, with D unresolved. Germline V gives CDR1 SNHLY, CDR2 FYNNEI. The CDR3 runs to 15 residues. The germline V and J ends were trimmed by 3 bases and 0 bases, with 9 bases remaining between them.

The chain employs TRBV5-6 and TRBJ1-2; a weak D match, TRBD1 (5 bases). Trimming shortened V by 5 bases and J by 0 bases, and 14 bases separated the two germline ends. The CDR3 covers 15 residues. Germline V CDR1 and CDR2: SGHDT, YYEEEE. Here the CDR3 DNA reads TGTGCCAGCAGTCCTACAGGCCGAACTAACTATGGCTACACCTTC. Translation: CASSPTGRTNYGYTF. Together with reference TRBV5-6 and TRBJ1-2, the CDR3 gives the full variable domain: DAGVTQSPTHLIKTRGQQVTLRCSPKSGHDTVSWYQQALGQGPQFIFQYYEEEERQRGNFPDRFSGHQFPNYSSELNVNALLLGDSALYLCASSPTGRTNYGYTFGSGTRLTVV.

The chain joins TRBV4-3 to TRBJ1-1, with 8 bases fitting TRBD1. CDR1 and CDR2 (germline): LGHNA, YSLEER. J lost 7 bases, V lost 0 bases, and 7 bases had no gene match. This CDR3 spans 15 amino acids. CDR3 DNA sequence: TGCGCCAGCAGCCAAGATCAGGCAGGGGGCGGTGAAGCTTTCTTT. It yields the protein CASSQDQAGGGEAFF.

About this clone: A junction boundary mismatches the germline segment, possibly from a read error. V is TRBV29-1 and J is TRBJ1-1; D not resolved. The CDR3 runs 11 residues. Germline V lookup: CDR1 SQVTM, CDR2 ANQGSEA. For the CDR3, the DNA is TGCAGCGTTTCCCTATCTCCGGAGGTGATCTTT. Amino acid sequence: CSVSLSPEVIF.

This chain joins TRBV7-9 and TRBJ1-4; 7 bases are a match to TRBD1. The CDR3 length is 15 residues. Losses at the gene ends were 5 bases for V and 0 bases for J; bases not matched to a gene: 3. Germline CDR1 reads SEHNR; CDR2 reads FQNEAQ (reference sequence). The DNA for the CDR3 is TGTGCCAGCAGCCCGACAGGGTCAACTAATGAAAAACTGTTTTTT. Amino acid sequence: CASSPTGSTNEKLFF.